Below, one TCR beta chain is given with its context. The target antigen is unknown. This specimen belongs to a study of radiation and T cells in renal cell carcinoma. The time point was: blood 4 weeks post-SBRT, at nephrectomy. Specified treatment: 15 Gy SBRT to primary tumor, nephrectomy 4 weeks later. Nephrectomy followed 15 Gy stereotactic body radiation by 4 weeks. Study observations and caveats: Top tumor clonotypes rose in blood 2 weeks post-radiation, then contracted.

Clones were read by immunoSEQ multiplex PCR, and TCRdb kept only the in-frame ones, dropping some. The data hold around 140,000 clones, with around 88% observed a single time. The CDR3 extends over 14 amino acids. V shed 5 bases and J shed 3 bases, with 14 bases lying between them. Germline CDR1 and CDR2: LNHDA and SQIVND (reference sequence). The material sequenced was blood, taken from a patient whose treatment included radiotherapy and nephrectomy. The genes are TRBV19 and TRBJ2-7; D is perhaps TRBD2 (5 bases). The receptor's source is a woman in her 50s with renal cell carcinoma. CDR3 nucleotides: TGTGCCAGTAGTGTCTCCGGGAACGGCTACGAGCAGTACTTC. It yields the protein CASSVSGNGYEQYF.